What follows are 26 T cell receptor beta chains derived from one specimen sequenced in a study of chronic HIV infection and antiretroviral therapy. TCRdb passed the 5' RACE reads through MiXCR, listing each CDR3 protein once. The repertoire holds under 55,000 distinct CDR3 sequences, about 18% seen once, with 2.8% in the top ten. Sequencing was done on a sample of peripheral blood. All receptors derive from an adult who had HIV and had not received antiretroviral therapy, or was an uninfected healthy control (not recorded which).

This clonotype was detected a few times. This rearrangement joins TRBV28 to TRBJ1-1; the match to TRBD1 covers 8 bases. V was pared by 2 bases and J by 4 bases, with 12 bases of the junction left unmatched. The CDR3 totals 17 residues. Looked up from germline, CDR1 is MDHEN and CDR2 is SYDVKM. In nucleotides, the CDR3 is TGTGCCAGCAGTTTACCCGGCACCCGACAGGGGAGCACTGAAGCTTTCTTT. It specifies CASSLPGTRQGSTEAFF.

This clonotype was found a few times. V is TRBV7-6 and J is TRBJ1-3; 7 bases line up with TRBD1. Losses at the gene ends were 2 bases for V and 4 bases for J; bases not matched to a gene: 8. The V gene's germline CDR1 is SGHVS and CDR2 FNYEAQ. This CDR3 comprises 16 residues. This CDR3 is CASSLNRGIGGNTIYF. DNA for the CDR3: TGTGCCAGCAGCTTAAACAGGGGAATTGGGGGAAACACCATATATTTT. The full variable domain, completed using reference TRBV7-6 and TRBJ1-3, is GAGVSQSPRYKVTKRGQDVALRCDPISGHVSLYWYRQALGQGPEFLTYFNYEAQQDKSGLPNDRFSAERPEGSISTLTIQRTEQRDSAMYRCASSLNRGIGGNTIYFGEGSWLTVV.

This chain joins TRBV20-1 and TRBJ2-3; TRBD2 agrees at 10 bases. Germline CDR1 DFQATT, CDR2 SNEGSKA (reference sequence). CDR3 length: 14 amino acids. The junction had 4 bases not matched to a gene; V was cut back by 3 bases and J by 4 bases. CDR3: CSARASGRADTQYF. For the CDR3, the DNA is TGCAGTGCTAGGGCTAGCGGGAGAGCAGATACGCAGTATTTT.

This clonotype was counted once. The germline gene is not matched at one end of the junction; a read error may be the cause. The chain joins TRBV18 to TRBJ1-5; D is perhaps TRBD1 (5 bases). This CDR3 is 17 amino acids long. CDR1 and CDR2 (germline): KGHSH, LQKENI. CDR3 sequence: CASSLSKGSPSNQPHHF. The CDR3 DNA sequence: TGTGCCAGCTCACTCTCCAAGGGGAGCCCTAGCAATCAGCCCCATCATTTT.

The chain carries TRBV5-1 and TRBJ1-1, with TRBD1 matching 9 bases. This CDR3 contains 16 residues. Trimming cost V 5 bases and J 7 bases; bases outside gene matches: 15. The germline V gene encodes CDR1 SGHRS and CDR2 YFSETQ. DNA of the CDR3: TGCGCCAGCAGGCGAACCACAGGGGGCCGGCGCATTGAAGCTTTCTTT. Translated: CASRRTTGGRRIEAFF.

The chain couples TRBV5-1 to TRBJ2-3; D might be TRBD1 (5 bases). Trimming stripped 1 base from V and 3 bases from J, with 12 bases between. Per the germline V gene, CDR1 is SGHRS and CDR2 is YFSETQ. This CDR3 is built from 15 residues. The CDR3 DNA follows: TGCGCCAGCAGCTTGCAGGACATGGGGACAGATACGCAGTATTTT. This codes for CASSLQDMGTDTQYF.

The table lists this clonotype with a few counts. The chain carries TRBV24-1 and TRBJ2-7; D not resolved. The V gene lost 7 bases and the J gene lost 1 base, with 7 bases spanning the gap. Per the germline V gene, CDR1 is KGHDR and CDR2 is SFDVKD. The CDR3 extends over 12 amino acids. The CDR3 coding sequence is TGTGCCACCAGCGGCAGATCCTACGAGCAGTACTTC. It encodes CATSGRSYEQYF.

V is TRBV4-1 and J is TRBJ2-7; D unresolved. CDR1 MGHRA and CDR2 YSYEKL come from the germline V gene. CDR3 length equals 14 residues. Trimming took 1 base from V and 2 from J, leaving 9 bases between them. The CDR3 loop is CASSQVIRPYEQYF. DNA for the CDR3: TGCGCCAGCAGCCAAGTGATCAGGCCCTACGAGCAGTACTTC.

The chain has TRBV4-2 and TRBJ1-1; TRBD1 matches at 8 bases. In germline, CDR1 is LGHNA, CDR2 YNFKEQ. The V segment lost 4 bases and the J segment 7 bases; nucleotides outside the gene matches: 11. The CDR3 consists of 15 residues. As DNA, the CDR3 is TGTGCCAGCAGCCCCCAGGGGGCAGCAGGGGATGAAGCTTTCTTT. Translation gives CASSPQGAAGDEAFF.

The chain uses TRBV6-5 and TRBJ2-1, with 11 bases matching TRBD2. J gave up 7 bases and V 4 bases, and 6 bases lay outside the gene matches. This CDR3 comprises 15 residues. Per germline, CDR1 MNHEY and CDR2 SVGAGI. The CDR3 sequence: CASSFTSGRINEQFF. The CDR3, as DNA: TGTGCCAGCAGTTTTACTAGCGGGAGAATAAATGAGCAGTTCTTC.

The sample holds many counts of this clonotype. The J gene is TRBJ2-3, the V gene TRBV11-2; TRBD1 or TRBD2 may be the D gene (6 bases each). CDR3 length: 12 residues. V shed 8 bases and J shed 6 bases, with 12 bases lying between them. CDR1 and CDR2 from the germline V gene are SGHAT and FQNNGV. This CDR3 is CASSGASDTQYF. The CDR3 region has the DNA TGTGCCAGCTCGGGGGCCTCTGATACGCAGTATTTT. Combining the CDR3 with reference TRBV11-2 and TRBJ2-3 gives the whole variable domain EAGVAQSPRYKIIEKRQSVAFWCNPISGHATLYWYQQILGQGPKLLIQFQNNGVVDDSQLPKDRFSAERLKGVDSTLKIQPAKLEDSAVYLCASSGASDTQYFGPGTRLTVL.

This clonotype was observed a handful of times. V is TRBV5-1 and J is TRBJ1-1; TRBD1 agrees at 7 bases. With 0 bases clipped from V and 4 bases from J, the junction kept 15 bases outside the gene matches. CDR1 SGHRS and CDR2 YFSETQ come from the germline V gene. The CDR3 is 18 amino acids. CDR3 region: CASSLARTGHRSSTEAFF. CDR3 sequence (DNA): TGCGCCAGCAGCTTGGCCAGGACAGGTCACCGGTCTAGCACTGAAGCTTTCTTT.

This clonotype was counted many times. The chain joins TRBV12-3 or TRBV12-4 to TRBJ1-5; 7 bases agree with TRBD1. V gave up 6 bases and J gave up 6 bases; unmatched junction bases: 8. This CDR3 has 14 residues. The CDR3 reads CASSGQVGGQPQHF. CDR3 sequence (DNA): TGTGCCAGCAGCGGACAGGTCGGCGGTCAGCCCCAGCATTTT.

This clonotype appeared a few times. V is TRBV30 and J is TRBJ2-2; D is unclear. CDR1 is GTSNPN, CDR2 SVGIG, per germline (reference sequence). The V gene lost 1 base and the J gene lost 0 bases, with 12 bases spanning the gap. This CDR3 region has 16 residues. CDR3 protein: CAWSDISNSNTGELFF. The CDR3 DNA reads TGTGCCTGGAGTGACATTTCAAATTCGAACACCGGGGAGCTGTTTTTT.

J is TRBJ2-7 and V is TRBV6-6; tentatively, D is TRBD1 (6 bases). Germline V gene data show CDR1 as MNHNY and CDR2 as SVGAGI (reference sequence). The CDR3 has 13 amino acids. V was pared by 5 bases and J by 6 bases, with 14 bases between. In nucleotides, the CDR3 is TGTGCCAGCAGTACACAGGGCTCCCGCGAGCAGTACTTC. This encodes CASSTQGSREQYF.

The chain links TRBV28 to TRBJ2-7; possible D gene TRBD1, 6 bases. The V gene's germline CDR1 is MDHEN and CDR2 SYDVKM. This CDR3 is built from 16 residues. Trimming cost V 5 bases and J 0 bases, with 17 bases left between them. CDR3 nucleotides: TGTGCCAGCAGTGCCCCGGGACACCTCATCTCCTACGAGCAGTACTTC. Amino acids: CASSAPGHLISYEQYF.

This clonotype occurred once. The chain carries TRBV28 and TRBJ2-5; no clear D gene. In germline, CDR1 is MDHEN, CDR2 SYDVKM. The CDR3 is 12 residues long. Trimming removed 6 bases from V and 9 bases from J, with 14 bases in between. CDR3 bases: TGTGCCAGCAGCCTTGCCCGTCTGGCCCAGTACTTC. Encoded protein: CASSLARLAQYF.

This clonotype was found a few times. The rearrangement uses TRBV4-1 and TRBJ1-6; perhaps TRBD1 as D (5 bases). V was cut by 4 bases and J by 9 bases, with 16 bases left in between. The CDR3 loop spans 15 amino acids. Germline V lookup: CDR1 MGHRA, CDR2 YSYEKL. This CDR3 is CASSRLAARGSPLHF. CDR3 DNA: TGCGCCAGCAGCCGTTTGGCGGCGAGGGGTTCACCCCTCCACTTT.

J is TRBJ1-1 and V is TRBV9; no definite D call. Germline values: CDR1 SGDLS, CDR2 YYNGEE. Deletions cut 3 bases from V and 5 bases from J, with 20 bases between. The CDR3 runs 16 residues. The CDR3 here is CASSAGQGGGLTEAFF. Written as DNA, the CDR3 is TGTGCCAGCAGCGCCGGTCAAGGAGGAGGGTTAACTGAAGCTTTCTTT.

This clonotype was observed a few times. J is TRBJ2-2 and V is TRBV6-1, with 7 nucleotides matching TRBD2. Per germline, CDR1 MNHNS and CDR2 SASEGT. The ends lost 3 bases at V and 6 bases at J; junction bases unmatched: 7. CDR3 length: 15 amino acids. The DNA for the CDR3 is TGTGCCAGCAGTGATCCCGGGAGGCTTCCCGGGGAGCTGTTTTTT. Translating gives CASSDPGRLPGELFF.

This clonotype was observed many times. The CDR3 loop is CASSSLTSGGHNEQFF. The CDR3 DNA sequence: TGTGCCAGCAGCTCTCTCACTAGCGGGGGTCACAATGAGCAGTTCTTC. The chain has TRBV7-4 and TRBJ2-1; 11 bases map to TRBD2. This CDR3 comprises 16 residues. CDR1 and CDR2 (germline): SGHVT, SQSDAQ. V gave up 4 bases and J gave up 5 bases; unmatched junction bases: 7.

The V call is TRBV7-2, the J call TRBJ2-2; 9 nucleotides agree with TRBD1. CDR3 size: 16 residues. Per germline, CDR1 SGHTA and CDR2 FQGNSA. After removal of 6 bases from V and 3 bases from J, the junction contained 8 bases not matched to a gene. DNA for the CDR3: TGTGCCAGCAGATTGATCGACAGGGGGGACACCGGGGAGCTGTTTTTT. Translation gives CASRLIDRGDTGELFF.

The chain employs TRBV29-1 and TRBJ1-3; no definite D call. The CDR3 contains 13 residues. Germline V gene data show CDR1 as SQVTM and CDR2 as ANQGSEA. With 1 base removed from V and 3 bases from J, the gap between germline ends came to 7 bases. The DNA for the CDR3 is TGCAGCGTTGAAGTGGGCGGTGGAAACACCATATATTTT. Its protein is CSVEVGGGNTIYF.

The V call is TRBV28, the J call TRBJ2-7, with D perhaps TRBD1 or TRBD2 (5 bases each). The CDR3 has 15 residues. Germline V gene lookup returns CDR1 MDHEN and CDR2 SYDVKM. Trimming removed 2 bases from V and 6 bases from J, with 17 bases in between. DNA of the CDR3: TGTGCCAGCAGTTTAGAAGGGACCTTACCCCCCGAGCAGTACTTC. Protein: CASSLEGTLPPEQYF.

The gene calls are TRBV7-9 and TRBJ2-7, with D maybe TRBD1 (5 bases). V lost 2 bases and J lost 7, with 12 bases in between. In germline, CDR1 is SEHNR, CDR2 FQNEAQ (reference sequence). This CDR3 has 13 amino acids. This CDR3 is CASSLNRIQEQYF. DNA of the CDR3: TGTGCCAGCAGCTTAAACAGGATACAGGAGCAGTACTTC.

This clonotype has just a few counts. In nucleotides, the CDR3 is TGTGCCGGCCTTAGGGGGCGGGGCTTGAACACTGAAGCTTTCTTT. This sequence encodes CAGLRGRGLNTEAFF. The chain couples TRBV7-2 to TRBJ1-1; 7 bases are a match to TRBD1. J gave up 0 bases and V 11 bases, and 12 bases lay outside the gene matches. The CDR3 contains 15 residues. CDR1 is SGHTA, CDR2 FQGNSA, per germline.